Shown below are 19 T cell receptor beta chains from a single sample sequenced in a study of blood T cell repertoires in COVID-19. The data were produced by immunoSEQ multiplex PCR, yet TCRdb's version contains in-frame clones alone and is incomplete. The data show about 180,000 clones, about 81% seen once. The specimen was peripheral blood. These receptors came from a woman in her seventies with acute or convalescent COVID-19.

CDR3 in amino acids: CASRGPSYNEQFF. DNA of the CDR3: TGTGCCAGCAGGGGGCCGTCCTACAATGAGCAGTTCTTC. The chain is built from TRBV28 and TRBJ2-1, with TRBD1 as a possible D gene (5 bases). CDR1 is MDHEN, CDR2 SYDVKM, per germline. Trimming shortened V by 6 bases and J by 1 base, and 7 bases separated the two germline ends. CDR3 length: 13 amino acids.

For the CDR3, the DNA is TGTGCCAGTACCCTATTTTGGGACAGTCCCAGTCAGCCCCAGCATTTT. Translation: CASTLFWDSPSQPQHF. This chain links TRBV19 with TRBJ1-5; 7 positions agree with TRBD1. Germline-derived CDR1 and CDR2 are LNHDA and SQIVND (reference sequence). With 7 bases clipped from V and 6 bases from J, the junction kept 15 bases outside the gene matches. The CDR3 is 16 amino acids.

The chain links TRBV5-1 to TRBJ1-4, with D perhaps TRBD1 (6 bases). Trimming took 5 bases from V and 0 from J, leaving 14 bases between them. Germline V gives CDR1 SGHRS, CDR2 YFSETQ. CDR3 size: 16 residues. The CDR3 loop reads CASSFGQIATNEKLFF. The CDR3 DNA follows: TGCGCCAGCAGTTTCGGACAGATTGCAACTAATGAAAAACTGTTTTTT.

The chain has TRBV7-9 and TRBJ2-7; D is ambiguous. The germline V gene has CDR1 SEHNR and CDR2 FQNEAQ (reference sequence). V was pared by 0 bases and J by 1 base, with 13 bases between. CDR3 length: 16 residues. The CDR3 region is CASSLALNPRSYEQYF. The CDR3 DNA reads TGTGCCAGCAGCTTAGCTCTAAACCCCCGTTCCTACGAGCAGTACTTC.

This chain connects TRBV25-1 to TRBJ1-6; tentatively, D is TRBD1 (5 bases). The CDR3 runs to 15 residues. V lost 4 bases and J 7 bases, leaving 14 bases between the germline ends. CDR1 and CDR2 (germline): MGHDK, SYGVNS. The CDR3 DNA sequence: TGTGCCAGCAGTGGGGGGGTACAAGGAAATTCACCCCTCCACTTT. Its translation is CASSGGVQGNSPLHF.

The gene calls are TRBV4-1 and TRBJ1-1, with D possibly being TRBD1 (6 bases). Germline V gene sequence: CDR1 MGHRA, CDR2 YSYEKL. The CDR3 is 17 residues long. The V end was cut by 1 base, the J end by 0 bases, with 15 bases between. Written as DNA, the CDR3 is TGCGCCAGCAGCCAAGGTTCAGGGGCCCTGATGAACACTGAAGCTTTCTTT. Translation gives CASSQGSGALMNTEAFF.

The chain employs TRBV28 and TRBJ1-2; 7 nucleotides agree with TRBD1. The CDR3 contains 15 residues. Germline CDR1 is MDHEN and CDR2 is SYDVKM. V dropped 3 bases and J dropped 5; count of bases not matched to a gene: 9. Written as DNA, the CDR3 is TGTGCCAGCAGTTTCCCCCCAGGCAGGGGGTATGGCTACACCTTC. It is translated as CASSFPPGRGYGYTF.

DNA for the CDR3: TGTGCCAGCAGTTTAAGTCCAGCGAGCACTGAAGCTTTCTTT. Protein: CASSLSPASTEAFF. The chain carries TRBV28 and TRBJ1-1; D ambiguous. The ends were cut back, 2 bases at V and 4 bases at J, with 11 bases in the middle. Germline V gives CDR1 MDHEN, CDR2 SYDVKM. CDR3 size: 14 residues.

The chain uses TRBV6-6 and TRBJ2-7; TRBD2 aligns across 7 bases. In germline, CDR1 is MNHNY, CDR2 SVGAGI (reference sequence). The CDR3 is 13 amino acids. J gave up 7 bases and V 8 bases, and 11 bases lay outside the gene matches. In DNA, the CDR3 is TGTGCCAGCGGTGCAGGGAGGGGTCGAGAGCAGTACTTC. This gives the protein CASGAGRGREQYF.

The chain is built from TRBV21-1 and TRBJ2-2; TRBD1 is the table's D call and was not checked against the DNA. TRBV21-1 is termed a pseudogene. The CDR3 totals 18 residues. In DNA, the CDR3 is TGTGCCAGCAGCGTTGGACAGGGCGGATTCCCGAACACCGGGGAGCTGTTTTTT. It specifies CASSVGQGGFPNTGELFF.

This clone was picked up one time. The gene calls are TRBV30 and TRBJ1-4; D gene unclear. Trimming took 7 bases from V and 7 from J, leaving 16 bases between them. Looked up from germline, CDR1 is GTSNPN and CDR2 is SVGIG (reference sequence). The CDR3 consists of 13 residues. The CDR3 sequence is CAFCRQSGEKLFF. The DNA of the CDR3 is TGTGCCTTTTGCCGGCAAAGCGGTGAAAAACTGTTTTTT.

The chain recombines TRBV9 with TRBJ1-4; D ambiguous. V lost 3 bases and J lost 0, with 6 bases in between. The CDR3 is 14 residues long. CDR1 and CDR2 (germline): SGDLS, YYNGEE. CDR3 DNA: TGTGCCAGCAGCGCCAGAACAACTAATGAAAAACTGTTTTTT. Translated, it gives CASSARTTNEKLFF.

The V and J genes are TRBV27 and TRBJ1-6, with 7 bases aligning to TRBD1. Germline loops: CDR1 MNHEY, CDR2 SMNVEV (reference sequence). V lost 3 bases and J lost 6; bases outside the gene matches: 5. The CDR3 has 15 amino acids. CDR3 loop: CASSLGTVFNSPLHF. The CDR3 DNA reads TGTGCCAGCAGTTTGGGGACAGTTTTTAATTCACCCCTCCACTTT.

The chain has TRBV7-9 and TRBJ2-1, with D unresolved. The CDR3 runs to 14 residues. V was cut by 3 bases and J by 5 bases, with 11 bases left in between. The V gene's germline CDR1 is SEHNR and CDR2 FQNEAQ (reference sequence). The CDR3 protein is CASSFQRSNNEQFF. The CDR3 coding sequence is TGTGCCAGCAGCTTCCAGCGTAGTAACAATGAGCAGTTCTTC.

V is TRBV28 and J is TRBJ1-5, with 11 bases that match TRBD1. After removal of 6 bases from V and 4 bases from J, the junction contained 8 bases not matched to a gene. Germline CDR1 MDHEN, CDR2 SYDVKM. The CDR3 has 16 residues. The CDR3 sequence: CASSWGTGGFNQPQHF. The CDR3 nucleotides read TGTGCCAGCAGCTGGGGGACAGGGGGTTTTAATCAGCCCCAGCATTTT.

The rearrangement uses TRBV13 and TRBJ1-2, with D perhaps matching TRBD1 (6 bases). With 2 bases removed from V and 4 bases from J, the gap between germline ends came to 8 bases. The CDR3 consists of 13 residues. Germline V gene data show CDR1 as PRHDT and CDR2 as FYEKMQ (reference sequence). This chain's CDR3 is CASSLTGTYGYTF. DNA for the CDR3: TGTGCCAGCAGCTTAACAGGGACCTATGGCTACACCTTC. Full variable domain (outside the CDR3, taken from reference TRBV13 and TRBJ1-2): AAGVIQSPRHLIKEKRETATLKCYPIPRHDTVYWYQQGPGQDPQFLISFYEKMQSDKGSIPDRFSAQQFSDYHSELNMSSLELGDSALYFCASSLTGTYGYTFGSGTRLTVV.

The CDR3 DNA reads TGTGCCAGCCGCCCGGAGGGAGCTTACTCTGGAAACACCATATATTTT. Its protein is CASRPEGAYSGNTIYF. The chain uses TRBV3-1 (or the pseudogene TRBV3-2) and TRBJ1-3; D is unclear. The length of the CDR3 is 16 residues. Between the trimmed V and J ends, which lost 8 bases and 0 bases, there was a span of 17 bases. Germline V lookup: CDR1 LGHDT, CDR2 YNNKEL (reference sequence).

CDR3 DNA sequence: TGTGCCAGCAGCTTGGGACTAGCGGGAGATGTTGCAGAGACCCAGTACTTC. Translated, it gives CASSLGLAGDVAETQYF. V gene TRBV7-6 combines with J gene TRBJ2-5, with 14 bases matching TRBD2. CDR3 size: 17 residues. Germline V gives CDR1 SGHVS, CDR2 FNYEAQ. The V segment lost 3 bases and the J segment 4 bases; nucleotides outside the gene matches: 7.

The chain uses TRBV2 and TRBJ2-5; 8 nucleotides align to TRBD2. Looked up from germline, CDR1 is SNHLY and CDR2 is FYNNEI. CDR3 length equals 13 residues. The trim removed 6 bases at V and 5 bases at J, leaving 5 bases unmatched. CDR3 protein: CASRSSGTETQYF. CDR3 DNA: TGTGCCAGCAGGAGTAGCGGGACGGAGACCCAGTACTTC.